These 8 T cell receptor beta chains were sequenced from one sample in a study of OX40 agonist ivuxolimab in advanced cancers. The library was prepared using the immunoSEQ multiplex PCR assay. TCRdb took this table from immuneACCESS and kept in-frame rearrangements with V and J called. Such tables lack part of the clones; where checked against another copy, unresolved V genes explain under half of the gap, and the rest is unexplained. Counted in this sample were around 58,000 clones; 70% to 90% of them appeared once. The ten biggest clones cover more than 9.5% of the sample. The sample in question was CD4+ or CD8+ T cells sorted from blood, obtained in a trial of the OX40 agonist ivuxolimab. The receptors were sampled from an adult with an advanced solid tumor such as melanoma, head and neck, liver or kidney cancer.

The CDR3 nucleotides read TGTGCCAGCAGTTTACTGAGGGTGAACACCGGGGAGCTGTTTTTT. This encodes CASSLLRVNTGELFF. J is TRBJ2-2 and V is TRBV27; possible D gene TRBD2, 5 bases. This CDR3 comprises 15 residues. V shed 2 bases and J shed 1 base, with 8 bases lying between them. CDR1 is MNHEY, CDR2 SMNVEV, per germline (reference sequence).

This sequence joins TRBV13 and TRBJ2-5, with unresolved D. The J call may be faulty, since TRBJ2-7 better matches the DNA end. The CDR3 is made up of 14 amino acids. The germline V gene encodes CDR1 PRHDT and CDR2 FYEKMQ (reference sequence). DNA for the CDR3: TGTGCCAGCAGCTATCTAACAGACTCCTACGAGCAGTACTTC. It specifies CASSYLTDSYEQYF.

The chain recombines TRBV19 with TRBJ1-1, with unresolved D. V was cut by 8 bases and J by 3 bases, with 28 bases left in between. Looked up from germline, CDR1 is LNHDA and CDR2 is SQIVND (reference sequence). The CDR3 is 18 residues long. CDR3 DNA: TGTGCCAGTGGGGTCGAGCTTACAGACCGGGCCTCGGACACTGAAGCTTTCTTT. Translation: CASGVELTDRASDTEAFF. The entire variable domain, with the rest obtained from reference TRBV19 and TRBJ1-1, is as follows: DGGITQSPKYLFRKEGQNVTLSCEQNLNHDAMYWYRQDPGQGLRLIYYSQIVNDFQKGDIAEGYSVSREKKESFPLTVTSAQKNPTAFYLCASGVELTDRASDTEAFFGQGTRLTVV.

This clone turned up a few times. The chain links TRBV4-1 to TRBJ1-1; D unresolved. The CDR3 covers 12 residues. CDR1 is MGHRA, CDR2 YSYEKL, per germline. The V end lost 4 bases, the J end lost 1 base, and 4 bases lay between the germline ends. The DNA of the CDR3 is TGCGCCAGCAGCCCCGAGAACACTGAAGCTTTCTTT. It is translated as CASSPENTEAFF.

The chain employs TRBV5-4 and TRBJ2-7; tentative D call: TRBD1 (5 bases). The germline V gene has CDR1 SGHNT and CDR2 YYREEE (reference sequence). The CDR3 consists of 13 residues. Trimming removed 1 base from V and 1 base from J, with 6 bases in between. CDR3 amino acids: CASSLQGSYEQYF. The CDR3 DNA is TGTGCCAGCAGCTTGCAGGGTTCCTACGAGCAGTACTTC.

The chain has TRBV20-1 and TRBJ2-7; D is possibly TRBD1 (5 bases). The CDR3 consists of 11 residues. V shed 6 bases and J shed 5 bases, with 11 bases lying between them. From germline, CDR1 is DFQATT and CDR2 SNEGSKA (reference sequence). CDR3 protein: CSAPIRDEQYF. CDR3 coding DNA: TGCAGTGCACCAATCAGGGACGAGCAGTACTTC.

The genes are TRBV7-9 and TRBJ1-1, with TRBD1 matching 7 bases. The V gene's germline CDR1 is SEHNR and CDR2 FQNEAQ (reference sequence). The CDR3 is 15 residues long. Trimming at V came to 5 bases and at J to 1 base, leaving 7 bases not matched to a gene. The CDR3 DNA reads as TGTGCCAGCAGCGGACGGACAGGCCCGAACACTGAAGCTTTCTTT. This encodes CASSGRTGPNTEAFF.

J is TRBJ2-5 and V is TRBV27; TRBD1 matches at 8 bases. Near its end, the DNA agrees better with TRBJ2-7, so the J call may be wrong. Looked up from germline, CDR1 is MNHEY and CDR2 is SMNVEV (reference sequence). The CDR3 contains 17 residues. The DNA of the CDR3 is TGTGCCAGCAGTTTATGGGGACAGGAGGATTTTTCCTACGAGCAGTACTTC. It codes for CASSLWGQEDFSYEQYF.